The next 3 T cell receptor beta chains were all read from a single sample in a study of shared clonotypes between healthy human individuals. TCRdb keeps only in-frame clones here, not all; method: immunoSEQ multiplex PCR. Here the sample spans around 1 million clones, over 75% being singletons. Material for sequencing was memory CD4+ T cells sorted from blood. Subset given: CD45RA-negative fraction. The receptor source for this set is a man younger than 35 in good health.

In regard to this clone: This sample also contains other DNA sequences that code for the same CDR3. The chain recombines TRBV5-1 with TRBJ1-1; 11 bases map to TRBD1. J lost 1 base, V lost 4 bases, and 3 bases had no gene match. The CDR3 spans 15 residues. Germline V gene sequence: CDR1 SGHRS, CDR2 YFSETQ. The CDR3 nucleotides read TGCGCCAGCAGCCCGGACAGGGGGCAGAACACTGAAGCTTTCTTT. This gives the protein CASSPDRGQNTEAFF. Full variable domain (outside the CDR3, taken from reference TRBV5-1 and TRBJ1-1): KAGVTQTPRYLIKTRGQQVTLSCSPISGHRSVSWYQQTPGQGLQFLFEYFSETQRNKGNFPGRFSGRQFSNSRSEMNVSTLELGDSALYLCASSPDRGQNTEAFFGQGTRLTVV.

The rearrangement joins TRBV5-1 to TRBJ1-4; D is uncertain. V was pared by 0 bases and J by 5 bases, with 23 bases between. CDR3 length equals 19 residues. Germline CDR1 and CDR2: SGHRS and YFSETQ. DNA for the CDR3: TGCGCCAGCAGCTTGGGGAAGGATTCGGAGGGCTCAGTAAATGAAAAACTGTTTTTT. Encoded protein: CASSLGKDSEGSVNEKLFF.

The rearrangement links TRBV27 to TRBJ2-7; TRBD2 is a possible D gene (6 bases). V was trimmed by 5 bases and J by 3 bases, leaving 17 bases between them. Germline V gene data show CDR1 as MNHEY and CDR2 as SMNVEV (reference sequence). The length of the CDR3 is 15 residues. The CDR3 sequence is CASSAQFRGGYEQYF. CDR3 bases: TGTGCCAGCAGTGCGCAATTTAGGGGAGGCTACGAGCAGTACTTC.